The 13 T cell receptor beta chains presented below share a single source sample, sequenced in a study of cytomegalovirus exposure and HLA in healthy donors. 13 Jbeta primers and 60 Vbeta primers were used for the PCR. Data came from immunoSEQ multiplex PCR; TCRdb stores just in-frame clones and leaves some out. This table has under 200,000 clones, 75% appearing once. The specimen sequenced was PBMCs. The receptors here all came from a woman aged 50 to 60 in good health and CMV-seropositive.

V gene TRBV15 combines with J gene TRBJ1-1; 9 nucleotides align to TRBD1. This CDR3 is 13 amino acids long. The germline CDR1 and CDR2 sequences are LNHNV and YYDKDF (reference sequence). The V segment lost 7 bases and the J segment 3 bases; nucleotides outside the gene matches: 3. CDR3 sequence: CATTDRGDTEAFF. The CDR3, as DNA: TGTGCCACCACGGACAGGGGTGACACTGAAGCTTTCTTT. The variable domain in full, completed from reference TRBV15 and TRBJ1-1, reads DAMVIQNPRYQVTQFGKPVTLSCSQTLNHNVMYWYQQKSSQAPKLLFHYYDKDFNNEADTPDNFQSRRPNTSFCFLDIRSPGLGDTAMYLCATTDRGDTEAFFGQGTRLTVV.

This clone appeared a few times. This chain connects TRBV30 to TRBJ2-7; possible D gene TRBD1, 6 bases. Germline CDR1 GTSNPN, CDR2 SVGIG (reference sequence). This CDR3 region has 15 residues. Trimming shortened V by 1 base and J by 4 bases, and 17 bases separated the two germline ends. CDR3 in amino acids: CAWSAKTGRFYEQYF. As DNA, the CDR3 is TGTGCCTGGAGTGCAAAGACAGGTCGATTTTACGAGCAGTACTTC.

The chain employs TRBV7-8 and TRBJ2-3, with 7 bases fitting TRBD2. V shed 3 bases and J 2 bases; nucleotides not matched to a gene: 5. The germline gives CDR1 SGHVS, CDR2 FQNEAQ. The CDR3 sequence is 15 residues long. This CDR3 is CASSLSSGFTDTQYF. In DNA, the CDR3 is TGTGCCAGCAGCTTGTCTAGCGGCTTCACAGATACGCAGTATTTT.

CDR3 region: CASSQPGGSVYGYTF. DNA for the CDR3: TGCGCCAGCAGCCAACCAGGAGGCAGCGTCTATGGCTACACCTTC. J is TRBJ1-2 and V is TRBV4-1; D unclear. This CDR3 has 15 residues. Germline V gene sequence: CDR1 MGHRA, CDR2 YSYEKL. Trimming pared 2 bases from V and 4 bases from J, leaving 14 bases between.

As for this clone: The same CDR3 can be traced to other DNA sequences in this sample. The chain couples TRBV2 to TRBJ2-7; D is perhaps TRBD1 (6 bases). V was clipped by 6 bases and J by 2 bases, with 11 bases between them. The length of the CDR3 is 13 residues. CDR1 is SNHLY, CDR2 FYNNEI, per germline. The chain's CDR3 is CASRDRRTYEQYF. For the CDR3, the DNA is TGTGCCAGCAGGGACAGAAGAACCTACGAGCAGTACTTC. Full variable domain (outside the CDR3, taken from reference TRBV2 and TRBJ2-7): EPEVTQTPSHQVTQMGQEVILRCVPISNHLYFYWYRQILGQKVEFLVSFYNNEISEKSEIFDDQFSVERPDGSNFTLKIRSTKLEDSAMYFCASRDRRTYEQYFGPGTRLTVT.

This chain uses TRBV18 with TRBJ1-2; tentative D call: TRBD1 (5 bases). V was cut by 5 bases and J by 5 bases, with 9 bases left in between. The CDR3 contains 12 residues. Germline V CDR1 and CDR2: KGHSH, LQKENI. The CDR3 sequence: CASSDDRYGYTF. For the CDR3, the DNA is TGTGCCAGCTCAGACGACAGATATGGCTACACCTTC.

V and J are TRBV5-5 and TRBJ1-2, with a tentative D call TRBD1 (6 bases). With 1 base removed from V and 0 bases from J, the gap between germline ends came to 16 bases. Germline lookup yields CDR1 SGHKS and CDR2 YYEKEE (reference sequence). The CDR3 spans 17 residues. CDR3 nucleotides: TGTGCCAGCAGCTTGACCCTCGGGACACAAGCTAACTATGGCTACACCTTC. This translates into CASSLTLGTQANYGYTF.

CDR3 sequence (DNA): TGTGCCATCAGGCCCCAACAGGGGAACACTGAAGCTTTCTTT. Protein: CAIRPQQGNTEAFF. This chain joins TRBV10-3 and TRBJ1-1, with D possibly matching TRBD1 (6 bases). Germline V gene sequence: CDR1 ENHRY, CDR2 SYGVKD. V lost 6 bases and J lost 1, with 12 bases in between. The CDR3 runs 14 residues.

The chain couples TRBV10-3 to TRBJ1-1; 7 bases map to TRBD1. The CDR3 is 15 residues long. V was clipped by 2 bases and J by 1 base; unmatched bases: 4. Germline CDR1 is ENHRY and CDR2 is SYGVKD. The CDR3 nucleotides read TGTGCCATCAGTGAGCTGGGACAGCCGAACACTGAAGCTTTCTTT. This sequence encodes CAISELGQPNTEAFF.

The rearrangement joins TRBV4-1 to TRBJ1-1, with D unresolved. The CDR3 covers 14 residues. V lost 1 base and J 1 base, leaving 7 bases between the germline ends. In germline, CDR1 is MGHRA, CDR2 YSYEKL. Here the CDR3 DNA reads TGCGCCAGCAGCCAAGGGCAACGGAACACTGAAGCTTTCTTT. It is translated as CASSQGQRNTEAFF.

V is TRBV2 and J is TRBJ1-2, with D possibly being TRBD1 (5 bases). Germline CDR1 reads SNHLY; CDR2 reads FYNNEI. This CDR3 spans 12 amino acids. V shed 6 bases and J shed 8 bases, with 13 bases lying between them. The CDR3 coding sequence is TGTGCCAGCAGAGGGGAAGAGAGGGGCTACACCTTC. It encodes CASRGEERGYTF.

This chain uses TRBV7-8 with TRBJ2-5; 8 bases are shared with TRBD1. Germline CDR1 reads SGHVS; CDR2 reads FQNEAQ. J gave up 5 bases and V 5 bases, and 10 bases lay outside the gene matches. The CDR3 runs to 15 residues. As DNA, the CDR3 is TGTGCCAGCAGCGACCGAGCAGGGGGCGCCGAGACCCAGTACTTC. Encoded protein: CASSDRAGGAETQYF.

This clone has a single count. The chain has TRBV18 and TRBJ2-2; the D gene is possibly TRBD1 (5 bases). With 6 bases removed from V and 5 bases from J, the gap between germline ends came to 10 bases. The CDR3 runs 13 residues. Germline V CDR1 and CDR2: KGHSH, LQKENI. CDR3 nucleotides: TGTGCCAGCTCCCCCGACAGAACCGGGGAGCTGTTTTTT. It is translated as CASSPDRTGELFF.